This T cell receptor beta chain was observed in a study of neoadjuvant anti-PD-1 for oral cavity cancer. Study summary: Most patients had three to four biweekly doses of 3 mg/kg nivolumab before resection. Non-progressing patients received a fourth nivolumab dose near day 43, then surgery on days 50-56.

This table comes from immunoSEQ multiplex PCR, and its TCRdb copy is limited to in-frame clones, with some not included. The data contain about 32,000 clones, about 80% of them singletons. The time point here: after neoadjuvant nivolumab, at surgical resection. These newly diagnosed stage II-IVA oral cavity squamous cell carcinoma patients had no prior systemic or radiation treatment. Germline V gene data show CDR1 as MNHEY and CDR2 as SMNVEV (reference sequence). This CDR3 spans 11 amino acids. Trimming left V 10 bases short and J 3 bases short, with 10 bases between. This TCR came from a person between 35 and 79 years old with oral cavity squamous cell carcinoma. Here the sequenced sample was PBMCs, taken after nivolumab (anti-PD-1) treatment. The chain employs TRBV27 and TRBJ2-7; D is possibly TRBD1 or TRBD2 (7 bases each). CDR3 region: CATRGGYEQYF. The CDR3 nucleotides read TGTGCCACCAGGGGGGGCTACGAGCAGTACTTC.